The clone carrying this T cell receptor beta chain was picked up a small number of times. Construction of the TCRbeta library involved unique molecular identifiers. TCRdb reprocessed the PCR reads with MiXCR, giving one entry per CDR3 protein. The sample has hundreds of thousands of distinct CDR3 sequences; around 13% are singletons. The sample belongs to a study of T-cell reconstitution after alpha-beta-depleted transplantation in children. Trimming took 3 bases from V and 2 from J, leaving 7 bases between them. The CDR3 is 13 amino acids. Per the germline V gene, CDR1 is DFQATT and CDR2 is SNEGSKA (reference sequence).

This sample comprised PBMCs, obtained before TCRalphabeta/CD19-depleted stem cell transplant. This chain joins TRBV20-1 and TRBJ1-4; D not resolved. This TCR was recovered from a girl aged 2 to 9 with congenital amegakaryocytic thrombocytopenia, due to receive a stem cell transplant. CDR3 bases: TGCAGTGCTAGTCAAGGGACTAATGAAAAACTGTTTTTT. Protein product: CSASQGTNEKLFF.